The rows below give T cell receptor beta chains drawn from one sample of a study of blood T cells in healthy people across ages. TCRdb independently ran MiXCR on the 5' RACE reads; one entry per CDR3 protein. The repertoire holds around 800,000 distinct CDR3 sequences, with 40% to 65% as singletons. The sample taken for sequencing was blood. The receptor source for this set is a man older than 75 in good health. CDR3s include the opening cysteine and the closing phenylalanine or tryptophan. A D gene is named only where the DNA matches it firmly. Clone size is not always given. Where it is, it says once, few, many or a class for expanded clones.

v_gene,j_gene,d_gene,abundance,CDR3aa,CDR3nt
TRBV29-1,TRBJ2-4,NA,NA,CSVIGKEQYF,TGCAGCGTTATAGGAAAGGAGCAGTACTTC
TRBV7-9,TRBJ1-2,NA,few,CASTYGGGDYGYTF,TGTGCCAGCACCTACGGGGGCGGTGACTATGGCTACACCTTC
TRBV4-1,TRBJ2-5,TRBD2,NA,CASSPPSGVASGEETQYF,TGCGCCAGCAGCCCTCCTTCGGGCGTGGCTAGCGGAGAAGAGACCCAGTACTTC
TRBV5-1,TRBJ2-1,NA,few,CASSPGTSGAHNEQFF,TGCGCCAGCAGCCCTGGGACTTCTGGGGCCCACAATGAGCAGTTCTTC
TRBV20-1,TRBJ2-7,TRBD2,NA,CSPNLADRYEQYF,TGCAGTCCCAATCTAGCGGACCGCTACGAGCAGTACTTC
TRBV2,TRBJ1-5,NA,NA,CASSERPTTNQPQHF,TGTGCCAGCAGTGAAAGGCCGACCACCAATCAGCCCCAGCATTTT
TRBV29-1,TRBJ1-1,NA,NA,CSVRSGNTEAFF,TGCAGCGTTCGTTCGGGTAACACTGAAGCTTTCTTT
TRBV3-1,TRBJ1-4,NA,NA,CASSQRGTNEKLFF,TGTGCCAGCAGCCAGAGGGGGACTAATGAAAAACTGTTTTTT
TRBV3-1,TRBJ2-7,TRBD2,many,CASSQSPGGTEQYF,TGTGCCAGCAGCCAGTCCCCGGGGGGGACCGAGCAGTACTTC
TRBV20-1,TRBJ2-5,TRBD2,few,CSASEASGGYTSETQYF,TGCAGTGCTAGTGAAGCTAGCGGGGGTTATACGTCAGAGACCCAGTACTTC
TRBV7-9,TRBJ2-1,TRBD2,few,CASSSGLAENYEQFF,TGTGCCAGCAGCTCGGGACTAGCCGAGAATTATGAGCAGTTCTTC
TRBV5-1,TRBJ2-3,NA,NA,CASSLVQVGTDTQYF,TGCGCCAGCAGCTTGGTTCAGGTCGGCACAGATACGCAGTATTTT
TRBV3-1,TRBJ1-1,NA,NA,CASSQLGYSEAFF,TGTGCCAGCAGCCAATTGGGGTACAGTGAAGCTTTCTTT
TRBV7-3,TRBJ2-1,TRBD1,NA,CASSPTADRGGNEQFF,TGTGCCAGCAGCCCCACTGCGGACAGGGGAGGCAATGAGCAGTTCTTC
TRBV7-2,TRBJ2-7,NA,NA,CASSWGAGIGYEQYF,TGTGCCAGCAGTTGGGGGGCGGGAATCGGCTACGAGCAGTACTTC
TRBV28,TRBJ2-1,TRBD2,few,CASQTSGRLQFF,TGTGCCAGCCAGACTAGCGGGAGATTGCAGTTCTTC
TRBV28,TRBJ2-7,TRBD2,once,CASGTSGFYEQYF,TGTGCCAGCGGGACTAGCGGGTTCTACGAGCAGTACTTC
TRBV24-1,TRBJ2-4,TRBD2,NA,CATASGRAGNEQYF,TGTGCCACAGCTAGCGGGAGGGCCGGGAATGAGCAGTACTTC
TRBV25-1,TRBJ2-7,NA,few,CASSPRGSSYEQYF,TGTGCCAGCAGCCCCCGGGGCTCCTCCTACGAGCAGTACTTC
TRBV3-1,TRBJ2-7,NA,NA,CASSALTGQPYEQYF,TGTGCCAGCAGCGCCCTAACAGGACAGCCATACGAGCAGTACTTC
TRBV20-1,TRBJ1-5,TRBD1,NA,CSARRDRGSNQPQHF,TGCAGTGCTAGGCGGGACAGGGGTAGCAATCAGCCCCAGCATTTT
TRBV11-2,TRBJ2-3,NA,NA,CVSSLGTAAAGRYAYF,TGTGTCAGCAGCTTAGGGACAGCAGCAGCGGGCAGATACGCGTATTTT
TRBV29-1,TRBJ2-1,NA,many,CSYSPSGRGDEQFF,TGCAGTTATTCTCCCTCCGGCAGGGGCGACGAGCAGTTCTTC